This entry concerns a single TCR beta chain. This specimen comes from a study of T cell responses to AZD1222 COVID-19 vaccine. Assay used: immunoSEQ multiplex PCR; TCRdb lists only in-frame clones, some missing. The sample lists about 130,000 clones; around 92% were seen once. The CDR3 is made up of 14 amino acids. The V end lost 6 bases, the J end lost 2 bases, and 14 bases lay between the germline ends. Germline lookup yields CDR1 MDHEN and CDR2 SYDVKM. The sequenced sample was peripheral blood, obtained on day 0 of AZD1222 vaccination. The TCR comes from an adult in good health. V usage is TRBV28 and J usage is TRBJ2-7; D gene uncertain. CDR3 DNA sequence: TGTGCCAGCAGAAAATTGACACCAACCTACGAGCAGTACTTC. Translating gives CASRKLTPTYEQYF. The variable domain in full, with the rest retrieved from reference TRBV28 and TRBJ2-7, is DVKVTQSSRYLVKRTGEKVFLECVQDMDHENMFWYRQDPGLGLRLIYFSYDVKMKEKGDIPEGYSVSREKKERFSLILESASTNQTSMYLCASRKLTPTYEQYFGPGTRLTVT.